Below are 30 T cell receptor beta chains sequenced from a single sample in a study of blood T cell repertoires in COVID-19. The method was immunoSEQ multiplex PCR; TCRdb's version includes in-frame clones alone and lacks a portion of them. The sample includes approximately 310,000 clones, 87% seen only once; the top ten take 1%. Input material: peripheral blood. The source of these receptors is a man aged 50-59 years with active or convalescent COVID-19.

The rearrangement links TRBV28 to TRBJ2-7; D remains ambiguous. Between the trimmed V and J ends, which lost 7 bases and 0 bases, there was a span of 10 bases. The CDR3 has 13 amino acids. CDR1 and CDR2 (germline): MDHEN, SYDVKM. DNA of the CDR3: TGTGCCAGCAAGCAACAGTCCTCCTACGAGCAGTACTTC. This translates into CASKQQSSYEQYF.

The rearrangement joins TRBV30 to TRBJ1-1; D not resolved. The germline V and J ends were trimmed by 7 bases and 4 bases, with 16 bases remaining between them. Germline CDR1 and CDR2: GTSNPN and SVGIG (reference sequence). This CDR3 has 13 amino acids. DNA for the CDR3: TGTGCCTTAGGAGGGCAGGTGGGCACTGAAGCTTTCTTT. This gives the protein CALGGQVGTEAFF.

The chain links TRBV28 to TRBJ1-2; 7 bases fit TRBD1. The V and J ends lost 6 bases and 2 bases, in that order; junction bases with no gene match: 3. The germline CDR1 and CDR2 sequences are MDHEN and SYDVKM. The CDR3 sequence is 13 residues long. CDR3 sequence reads: CASSEGQNYGYTF. The CDR3 nucleotides are TGTGCCAGCAGCGAGGGACAGAACTATGGCTACACCTTC.

V gene TRBV19 combines with J gene TRBJ1-5, with D possibly matching TRBD1 (5 bases). Germline V gene data show CDR1 as LNHDA and CDR2 as SQIVND (reference sequence). V was cut by 6 bases and J by 7 bases, with 16 bases left in between. The CDR3 has 14 amino acids. CDR3 loop: CASSRTAGMQPQHF. The CDR3 DNA sequence: TGTGCCAGTAGCCGGACGGCAGGGATGCAGCCCCAGCATTTT.

CDR3 in amino acids: CSAGRGEETQYF. The CDR3, as DNA: TGCAGCGCCGGACGGGGTGAAGAGACCCAGTACTTC. V is TRBV29-1 and J is TRBJ2-5; tentatively, D is TRBD2 (5 bases). CDR1 SQVTM and CDR2 ANQGSEA come from the germline V gene. V lost 7 bases, J lost 3 bases, and 12 bases lay in between. The CDR3 runs 12 residues.

The chain links TRBV25-1 to TRBJ1-3; D gene unclear. Deletions cut 4 bases from V and 0 bases from J, with 13 bases between. The germline V gene has CDR1 MGHDK and CDR2 SYGVNS. The CDR3 is 16 amino acids. The CDR3 reads CASSGNVVLSGNTIYF. The CDR3 bases are TGTGCCAGCAGTGGCAACGTAGTTCTCTCTGGAAACACCATATATTTT.

The chain combines TRBV6-5 with TRBJ2-3, with a tentative D call TRBD1 (5 bases). V was clipped by 3 bases and J by 3 bases, with 13 bases between them. Germline CDR1 reads MNHEY; CDR2 reads SVGAGI. The CDR3 is 15 residues long. The CDR3 reads CASSYIGAATDTQYF. The CDR3 DNA follows: TGTGCCAGCAGTTATATAGGGGCGGCTACAGATACGCAGTATTTT.

V is TRBV5-1 and J is TRBJ2-7; 7 nucleotides match TRBD2. The CDR3 is made up of 14 amino acids. The germline gives CDR1 SGHRS, CDR2 YFSETQ. The junction had 6 bases not matched to a gene; V was cut back by 4 bases and J by 2 bases. DNA for the CDR3: TGCGCCAGCAGCGTCGGGGGGAACGCCTACGAGCAGTACTTC. This translates into CASSVGGNAYEQYF.

This clone turned up a few times. This chain uses TRBV7-8 with TRBJ2-1; tentatively, D is TRBD2 (5 bases). This CDR3 is built from 19 residues. Germline CDR1 is SGHVS and CDR2 is FQNEAQ. Trimming took off 7 bases at V and 11 bases at J, with 36 bases between the two ends. The CDR3 bases are TGTGCCAGCATTGGAGGTGCGTTTCGCCCCCCCCACAATAGCGATCAGCAGTTCTTC. It is translated as CASIGGAFRPPHNSDQQFF.

This sequence joins TRBV21-1 and TRBJ2-7; the D call of TRBD1 is as the table states it, not checked on the DNA. TRBV21-1 is a pseudogene. This CDR3 is built from 15 residues. The CDR3 region is CASSKPTRQVYEQYF. CDR3 sequence (DNA): TGTGCCAGCAGCAAACCCACTCGACAGGTTTACGAGCAGTACTTC.

The gene calls are TRBV4-1 and TRBJ1-2; a possible D gene is TRBD1 (6 bases). This CDR3 region has 14 residues. Looked up from germline, CDR1 is MGHRA and CDR2 is YSYEKL. V was shortened by 5 bases and J by 7 bases, with 17 bases between the two germline ends. The CDR3 here is CASSFQTGMGGYTF. CDR3 sequence (DNA): TGCGCCAGCAGCTTTCAAACAGGGATGGGTGGCTACACCTTC.

This clone has only one observation. V usage is TRBV4-2 and J usage is TRBJ2-6, with 12 bases fitting TRBD1. CDR3 length equals 18 residues. Germline V gives CDR1 LGHNA, CDR2 YNFKEQ. Germline trimming cut 1 base from V and 4 bases from J; bases unmatched to any gene: 5. CDR3 in amino acids: CASSQAGQGAGGANVLTF. In DNA form, the CDR3 reads TGTGCCAGCAGCCAAGCGGGACAGGGGGCGGGCGGGGCCAACGTCCTGACTTTC.

This rearrangement joins TRBV6-1 to TRBJ1-1; no definite D call. V shed 2 bases and J shed 10 bases, with 14 bases lying between them. Germline-derived CDR1 and CDR2 are MNHNS and SASEGT. This CDR3 contains 13 residues. CDR3 sequence reads: CASSEILDTPAFF. The CDR3 DNA reads TGTGCCAGCAGTGAAATCCTTGACACCCCAGCTTTCTTT.

V gene TRBV7-2 combines with J gene TRBJ1-5; TRBD1 matches at 10 bases. V lost 1 base and J lost 5; bases outside the gene matches: 2. Germline values: CDR1 SGHTA, CDR2 FQGNSA. CDR3 length: 15 amino acids. DNA for the CDR3: TGTGCCAGCAGCTTAGACGGACAGGGGGATCAGCCCCAGCATTTT. Its protein is CASSLDGQGDQPQHF.

The chain uses TRBV28 and TRBJ1-2; D might be TRBD1 (6 bases). The CDR3 extends over 14 amino acids. Germline CDR1 reads MDHEN; CDR2 reads SYDVKM. V dropped 6 bases and J dropped 4 bases, with 15 bases sitting between them. Written as DNA, the CDR3 is TGTGCCAGCAGCAAGGCGGGGGGCGCCTATGGCTACACCTTC. It encodes CASSKAGGAYGYTF.

The rearrangement links TRBV4-1 to TRBJ2-7; maybe TRBD2 (6 bases). Germline CDR1 MGHRA, CDR2 YSYEKL. The germline V and J ends were trimmed by 0 bases and 3 bases, with 21 bases remaining between them. The CDR3 sequence is 18 residues long. The CDR3 spells CASSQDVGRGVTYYEQYF. The DNA for the CDR3 is TGCGCCAGCAGCCAAGATGTTGGGCGGGGAGTCACTTACTACGAGCAGTACTTC.

The V call is TRBV9, the J call TRBJ2-7, with 8 bases aligning to TRBD2. Trimming at V came to 3 bases and at J to 0 bases, leaving 5 bases not matched to a gene. The CDR3 runs to 15 residues. CDR1 is SGDLS and CDR2 is YYNGEE in the germline V gene. This CDR3 is CASSEGGTSSYEQYF. The DNA of the CDR3 is TGTGCCAGCAGCGAGGGAGGGACTAGCTCCTACGAGCAGTACTTC. Using reference TRBV9 and TRBJ2-7 for the parts outside the CDR3, the full variable domain is DSGVTQTPKHLITATGQRVTLRCSPRSGDLSVYWYQQSLDQGLQFLIQYYNGEERAKGNILERFSAQQFPDLHSELNLSSLELGDSALYFCASSEGGTSSYEQYFGPGTRLTVT.

This chain connects TRBV3-1 (or the pseudogene TRBV3-2) to TRBJ1-4, with 8 bases that match TRBD1. The germline V gene has CDR1 LGHDT and CDR2 YNNKEL (reference sequence). Germline trimming cut 4 bases from V and 7 bases from J; bases unmatched to any gene: 5. The CDR3 runs to 14 residues. CDR3 nucleotides: TGTGCCAGCAGCCCGACAGGGGTGGGTGAAAAACTGTTTTTT. Protein product: CASSPTGVGEKLFF.

This clone was recorded once. J is TRBJ2-7 and V is TRBV9; 8 bases fit TRBD1. Germline CDR1 reads SGDLS; CDR2 reads YYNGEE. CDR3 size: 16 residues. J was trimmed by 0 bases and V by 4 bases; bases with no gene match: 9. The CDR3 region is CASSPRSGQASYEQYF. The DNA of the CDR3 is TGTGCCAGCAGCCCCAGATCGGGACAGGCCTCCTACGAGCAGTACTTC. The whole variable domain, remainder taken from reference TRBV9 and TRBJ2-7, is DSGVTQTPKHLITATGQRVTLRCSPRSGDLSVYWYQQSLDQGLQFLIQYYNGEERAKGNILERFSAQQFPDLHSELNLSSLELGDSALYFCASSPRSGQASYEQYFGPGTRLTVT.

V gene TRBV5-4 combines with J gene TRBJ1-2, with D perhaps TRBD1 (5 bases). The length of the CDR3 is 15 residues. Germline V gene data show CDR1 as SGHNT and CDR2 as YYREEE (reference sequence). The V end was cut by 5 bases, the J end by 4 bases, with 18 bases between. CDR3 amino acids: CASRPPGGSGYGYTF. The CDR3 DNA reads TGTGCCAGCAGGCCACCGGGGGGGTCAGGCTATGGCTACACCTTC. The full variable domain, its missing parts supplied by reference TRBV5-4 and TRBJ1-2, is ETGVTQSPTHLIKTRGQQVTLRCSSQSGHNTVSWYQQALGQGPQFIFQYYREEENGRGNFPPRFSGLQFPNYSSELNVNALELDDSALYLCASRPPGGSGYGYTFGSGTRLTVV.

The chain combines TRBV7-9 with TRBJ1-4; D call uncertain. The CDR3 runs to 14 residues. CDR1 is SEHNR and CDR2 is FQNEAQ in the germline V gene (reference sequence). The ends were cut back, 2 bases at V and 8 bases at J, with 12 bases in the middle. DNA of the CDR3: TGTGCCAGCAGCTTAACACAGAGTGGCGAAAAACTGTTTTTT. This gives the protein CASSLTQSGEKLFF.

The V and J genes are TRBV28 and TRBJ1-4; the D is unclear. Germline CDR1 reads MDHEN; CDR2 reads SYDVKM. CDR3 size: 13 residues. Between the trimmed V and J ends, which lost 7 bases and 6 bases, there was a span of 12 bases. In nucleotides, the CDR3 is TGTGCCAGCACCAGCGGCCCACATGAAAAACTGTTTTTT. It encodes CASTSGPHEKLFF.

This clone was found once. The genes are TRBV9 and TRBJ2-3, with a tentative D call TRBD1 (5 bases). Trimming removed 0 bases from V and 2 bases from J, with 10 bases in between. This CDR3 has 15 amino acids. Germline assignment: CDR1 SGDLS and CDR2 YYNGEE. This CDR3 is CASSVVQGFTDTQYF. The CDR3 nucleotides are TGTGCCAGCAGCGTAGTGCAGGGCTTCACAGATACGCAGTATTTT.

The chain couples TRBV19 to TRBJ2-1; TRBD1 matches at 9 bases. This CDR3 spans 15 amino acids. Losses at the gene ends were 10 bases for V and 1 base for J; bases not matched to a gene: 8. CDR1 is LNHDA, CDR2 SQIVND, per germline (reference sequence). CDR3 in amino acids: CATAPGTGSYNEQFF. Written as DNA, the CDR3 is TGTGCCACTGCCCCCGGGACAGGGTCCTACAATGAGCAGTTCTTC.

The V gene is TRBV6-5, the J gene TRBJ2-7; D is unresolved. Germline CDR1 MNHEY, CDR2 SVGAGI. CDR3 length: 16 residues. Trimming took off 4 bases at V and 8 bases at J, with 24 bases between the two ends. The CDR3 is CASSFSQASPLGKQYF. The CDR3 coding sequence is TGTGCCAGCAGTTTTTCCCAGGCATCCCCACTCGGCAAGCAGTACTTC.

The table lists this clone with a few counts. This chain uses TRBV5-1 with TRBJ1-1; unclear D gene. Between the trimmed V and J ends, which lost 0 bases and 0 bases, there was a span of 15 bases. In germline, CDR1 is SGHRS, CDR2 YFSETQ. The CDR3 totals 17 residues. Here the CDR3 reads CASSLGSGVFMNTEAFF. The CDR3 coding sequence is TGCGCCAGCAGCTTGGGGTCAGGTGTTTTTATGAACACTGAAGCTTTCTTT. Full variable domain (rest looked up from reference TRBV5-1 and TRBJ1-1): KAGVTQTPRYLIKTRGQQVTLSCSPISGHRSVSWYQQTPGQGLQFLFEYFSETQRNKGNFPGRFSGRQFSNSRSEMNVSTLELGDSALYLCASSLGSGVFMNTEAFFGQGTRLTVV.

J is TRBJ2-7 and V is TRBV6-6; D gene uncertain. There are 14 residues in the CDR3. Germline V CDR1 and CDR2: MNHNY, SVGAGI (reference sequence). Trimming stripped 4 bases from V and 0 bases from J, with 10 bases between. CDR3 amino acids: CASSLGQASYEQYF. The DNA of the CDR3 is TGTGCCAGCAGTTTGGGCCAGGCCTCCTACGAGCAGTACTTC.

The chain uses TRBV7-9 and TRBJ1-1; D is ambiguous. The CDR3 contains 13 residues. The germline V and J ends were trimmed by 3 bases and 7 bases, with 12 bases remaining between them. Looked up from germline, CDR1 is SEHNR and CDR2 is FQNEAQ (reference sequence). The CDR3 spells CASSFTGLLEAFF. The CDR3 bases are TGTGCCAGCAGCTTTACGGGTCTTCTTGAAGCTTTCTTT.

The chain couples TRBV7-2 to TRBJ2-1; 7 bases line up with TRBD2. Germline V lookup: CDR1 SGHTA, CDR2 FQGNSA. CDR3 size: 16 residues. Trimming at V came to 1 base and at J to 6 bases, leaving 9 bases not matched to a gene. The CDR3: CASSLVASGSFNEQFF. Written as DNA, the CDR3 is TGTGCCAGCAGCTTAGTGGCTAGCGGCTCTTTCAATGAGCAGTTCTTC.

The chain carries TRBV6-5 and TRBJ1-2, with 11 bases fitting TRBD1. V shed 6 bases and J 5 bases; nucleotides not matched to a gene: 5. CDR3 length: 14 residues. Germline CDR1 reads MNHEY; CDR2 reads SVGAGI. As DNA, the CDR3 is TGTGCCAGCAGAACCGGACAGGGGGCGTATGGCTACACCTTC. Protein product: CASRTGQGAYGYTF.